Below, one TCR beta chain is given with its context. The germline V and J ends were trimmed by 0 bases and 2 bases, with 15 bases remaining between them. This CDR3 is built from 16 residues. CDR1 and CDR2 from the germline V gene are SGDLS and YYNGEE. The table came from immunoSEQ multiplex PCR; TCRdb's copy has only in-frame clones and leaves some out. The profile shows about 53,000 clones, over 85% of them singletons. The data stem from a study of T cell changes during pregnancy in multiple sclerosis. This material consisted of CD8+ T cells from peripheral blood mononuclear cells, taken before pregnancy. This TCR came from a female donor with multiple sclerosis, enrolled in a pregnancy study. The chain recombines TRBV9 with TRBJ2-7; possibly TRBD2 for D (5 bases). CDR3 nucleotide sequence: TGTGCCAGCAGCGTAGAGGAGGTATCTGGACCCTACGAGCAGTACTTC. Protein sequence: CASSVEEVSGPYEQYF.